This TCR beta chain appears in the sequencing data of a study of blood T cell repertoires in COVID-19 (dated by TCRdb to between 2020 and 2021). With respect to the entire study: Samples from collaborators originated in the United States, Italy and Spain and spanned both the acute and convalescent phases of COVID-19. The dataset comprised deeply sampled blood TCRbeta repertoires from subjects exposed to, actively infected with, or recovered from COVID-19. The samples were drawn from two sources: the first 160 participants of the ongoing ImmuneRACE study, and about 1,300 subjects contributed by 6 global collaborators. Where available, HLA class I and class II types were taken from metadata supplied by the sample provider and were not determined by assay-based typing. The repertoires were made available in a free public database intended to serve as a resource for research on the immune response to SARS-CoV-2. The prospective study material was composed of cDNA or gDNA derived from T cells, B-cell-depleted T cells, or PBMCs. Sample metadata almost always included a de-identified subject ID, COVID-19 status, age in years and sex.

Each collaborating institution followed its own protocols to collect whole blood in K2EDTA tubes. For TCRbeta analysis, collaborators shipped samples in one of three forms: frozen whole blood, isolated PBMCs, or DNA extracted from either of those sample types. Paper-wide results and their limitations: Clinical and demographic metadata were provided uncurated, with the amount varying by source and participant.

Details on this clone: Its recognized antigen is unknown. No much larger clonotype is one base removed from it; base qualities were not supplied.

TCRbeta CDR3 regions were amplified from genomic DNA by means of the immunoSEQ Assay, a bias-controlled multiplex PCR. Per the authors' processing: The number of nucleated cells in each sample was estimated from the amplification of reference gene primers within the assay. Sequence reads were collapsed and filtered to measure the absolute abundance of every unique TCRbeta CDR3 rearrangement. For each sample, productive Simpson clonality was calculated as the square root of Simpson's diversity index over productive rearrangements. In its TCRdb copy, this immuneACCESS table keeps in-frame sequences only and misses some clones. Where compared with another copy, unresolved V genes explain less than half of these, and the others have no known cause. D and trimming come from the DNA, and the V and J calls and clone size come from that table. In all, the sample holds approximately 89,000 clones, and 70% to 90% of those were seen once. Approximately 5% of the sample is in the top ten clones.

At the junction V is shortened by 7 bases and J by 5 bases; bases outside the gene matches: 10. The germline V gene specifies SQVTM as CDR1 and ANQGSEA as CDR2. From the cysteine through the phenylalanine, the CDR3 covers 13 amino acids. This entry keeps only the CDR3 DNA: 39 bases, framed from base 1. The sequence was obtained from a man between 65 and 85 years old with acute or convalescent COVID-19. What was sequenced was peripheral blood. The receptor chain draws on TRBV29-1 and TRBJ1-2; 7 junctional bases match TRBD1. Read as DNA, the sequence is TGCAGCGCCGAGGGCCCGACAGGGTATGGCTACACCTTC. This gives the protein CSAEGPTGYGYTF.